The clone carrying this T cell receptor beta chain was seen a few times. The antigen is undetermined. This entry is derived from a study of T cell clonotyping in hematopoietic cell transplantation. General study points: Few recipient clonotypes overlapped donors; over 97% were de novo at given depth. CD4 and CD8 repertoire contributions could not be separated without sorting. Pathologically expanded recipient clonotypes increased progressively from day 30 to day 180 as diversity fell.

V was shortened by 4 bases and J by 8 bases, with 14 bases between the two germline ends. Germline-derived CDR1 and CDR2 are SQVTM and ANQGSEA. The CDR3 has 12 residues. The repertoire was sequenced with immunoSEQ multiplex PCR; TCRdb's copy has only in-frame clones and lacks some. The sample lists about 69,000 clones; roughly 94% were seen once. The V and J genes are TRBV29-1 and TRBJ1-2, with a weak D call TRBD1 (5 bases). The receptor was derived from a man aged 45-65 years in good health. Some clones in this sample may be carry-over from other donors' samples. The sequenced sample was peripheral blood mononuclear cells. CDR3 amino acids: CSVAKGSQGYTF. Here the CDR3 DNA reads TGCAGCGTTGCCAAGGGGTCCCAGGGCTACACCTTC.